Shown below are 32 T cell receptor beta chains from a single sample sequenced in a study of control samples from healthy donors and cancer patients. The method was immunoSEQ multiplex PCR; TCRdb's version includes in-frame clones alone and lacks a portion of them. The sample has 150,000 to 200,000 clones, about 87% seen once. Sequenced sample: blood. All receptors come from a young man in good health.

J is TRBJ2-7 and V is TRBV3-1 (or the pseudogene TRBV3-2); D perhaps matches TRBD2 (6 bases). There are 14 residues in the CDR3. CDR1 LGHDT and CDR2 YNNKEL come from the germline V gene (reference sequence). Trimming shortened V by 4 bases and J by 5 bases, and 15 bases separated the two germline ends. The CDR3 reads CASSPPGLPHEQYF. The CDR3 region has the DNA TGTGCCAGCAGCCCTCCGGGACTGCCCCACGAGCAGTACTTC.

V usage is TRBV13 and J usage is TRBJ2-1; 7 positions match TRBD1. This CDR3 contains 13 residues. Trimming took 6 bases from V and 10 from J; bases not matched to a gene: 9. CDR1 is PRHDT, CDR2 FYEKMQ, per germline (reference sequence). This CDR3 reads CASSLDTGEEQFF. As DNA, the CDR3 is TGTGCCAGCAGTCTCGACACAGGGGAAGAGCAGTTCTTC.

V is TRBV28 and J is TRBJ2-3, with a tentative D call TRBD1 (6 bases). The CDR3 has 15 residues. V lost 4 bases, J lost 0 bases, and 11 bases lay in between. Germline V CDR1 and CDR2: MDHEN, SYDVKM. The CDR3 DNA reads TGTGCCAGCAGTTCCCCGGGACATAGCACAGATACGCAGTATTTT. Protein: CASSSPGHSTDTQYF.

V gene TRBV3-1 (or the pseudogene TRBV3-2) combines with J gene TRBJ1-1; tentative D call: TRBD1 (6 bases). Trimming pared 1 base from V and 4 bases from J, leaving 16 bases between. The CDR3 is 16 residues long. Looked up from germline, CDR1 is LGHDT and CDR2 is YNNKEL (reference sequence). CDR3 nucleotide sequence: TGTGCCAGCAGCCAAGTTGGTATAGGGGGGACCACTGAAGCTTTCTTT. As protein: CASSQVGIGGTTEAFF.

The chain recombines TRBV21-1 with TRBJ2-2. TRBV21-1 is annotated as a pseudogene. The CDR3 totals 16 residues. CDR3 DNA: TGTGCCAGCAGCCTGGTAGAGGGGTTTAACACCGGGGAGCTGTTTTTT. Translation gives CASSLVEGFNTGELFF.

The rearrangement joins TRBV10-3 to TRBJ2-5, with 9 nucleotides matching TRBD1. Looked up from germline, CDR1 is ENHRY and CDR2 is SYGVKD. The CDR3 contains 17 residues. The V and J ends lost 0 bases and 4 bases, in that order; junction bases with no gene match: 9. The CDR3 spells CAISESFGDRDRETQYF. The CDR3 DNA reads TGTGCCATCAGTGAGTCGTTTGGGGACAGGGACCGAGAGACCCAGTACTTC.

This rearrangement joins TRBV27 to TRBJ2-1, with D possibly being TRBD1 or TRBD2 (6 bases each). V dropped 8 bases and J dropped 1 base, with 12 bases sitting between them. CDR3 size: 14 residues. Germline CDR1 is MNHEY and CDR2 is SMNVEV (reference sequence). The DNA of the CDR3 is TGTGCCAGCTCGATAGGGGGGTCCTACAATGAGCAGTTCTTC. Translated: CASSIGGSYNEQFF.

The chain links TRBV7-2 to TRBJ1-5; 8 bases are a match to TRBD1. With V trimmed by 5 bases and J by 7 bases, 7 bases remained unmatched. The CDR3 covers 14 residues. Per the germline V gene, CDR1 is SGHTA and CDR2 is FQGNSA. The CDR3 spells CASSLTGARQPQHF. The CDR3 nucleotides read TGTGCCAGCAGCCTGACAGGGGCTCGGCAGCCCCAGCATTTT.

The chain recombines TRBV7-6 with TRBJ1-3; D is unclear. V was clipped by 3 bases and J by 0 bases, with 12 bases between them. Germline V gene sequence: CDR1 SGHVS, CDR2 FNYEAQ. The CDR3 loop spans 16 amino acids. The CDR3 spells CASSFNSGSSGNTIYF. The CDR3 DNA sequence: TGTGCCAGCAGCTTCAATAGCGGGAGCTCTGGAAACACCATATATTTT.

In its sample, this clone was seen once. The chain has TRBV7-2 and TRBJ1-2; no clear D. Germline-derived CDR1 and CDR2 are SGHTA and FQGNSA. This CDR3 has 15 residues. Trimming took 1 base from V and 8 from J, leaving 17 bases between them. CDR3 loop: CASSLEGLDAWGYTF. CDR3 DNA sequence: TGTGCCAGCAGCTTAGAAGGTTTGGACGCCTGGGGCTACACCTTC.

The chain links TRBV5-1 to TRBJ2-7; 7 positions agree with TRBD1. The CDR3 length is 14 residues. Germline trimming cut 2 bases from V and 3 bases from J; bases unmatched to any gene: 5. CDR1 and CDR2 from the germline V gene are SGHRS and YFSETQ. CDR3: CASSFAGTDYEQYF. The CDR3 DNA reads as TGCGCCAGCAGCTTTGCCGGGACAGACTACGAGCAGTACTTC. Full variable domain (missing parts from reference TRBV5-1 and TRBJ2-7): KAGVTQTPRYLIKTRGQQVTLSCSPISGHRSVSWYQQTPGQGLQFLFEYFSETQRNKGNFPGRFSGRQFSNSRSEMNVSTLELGDSALYLCASSFAGTDYEQYFGPGTRLTVT.

The rearrangement uses TRBV7-2 and TRBJ1-1; TRBD1 might be the D (5 bases). Germline V gene lookup returns CDR1 SGHTA and CDR2 FQGNSA. Trimming pared 2 bases from V and 2 bases from J, leaving 15 bases between. CDR3 length: 16 residues. DNA of the CDR3: TGTGCCAGCAGCTTACAGGGAGGAGGCCCCAACACTGAAGCTTTCTTT. As protein: CASSLQGGGPNTEAFF.

This clone was observed once. The chain combines TRBV4-3 with TRBJ1-1, with 8 bases identical to TRBD1. V gave up 1 base and J gave up 5 bases; unmatched junction bases: 6. There are 15 residues in the CDR3. Germline CDR1 and CDR2: LGHNA and YSLEER. CDR3 in amino acids: CASSQGRDRLTEAFF. CDR3 DNA: TGCGCCAGCAGCCAAGGTAGGGACAGGTTGACTGAAGCTTTCTTT.

This chain uses TRBV5-5 with TRBJ2-1, with a tentative D call TRBD1 (5 bases). Germline assignment: CDR1 SGHKS and CDR2 YYEKEE (reference sequence). V lost 7 bases to trimming and J lost 3 bases, with 11 bases between them. The CDR3 is 13 residues long. The chain's CDR3 is CASWGGYYNEQFF. DNA of the CDR3: TGTGCCAGCTGGGGCGGATACTACAATGAGCAGTTCTTC.

V gene TRBV28 combines with J gene TRBJ1-1, with D unresolved. V gave up 8 bases and J gave up 4 bases, with 11 bases separating them. CDR1 is MDHEN, CDR2 SYDVKM, per germline. The CDR3 runs 12 residues. As DNA, the CDR3 is TGTGCCAGCCGAATCCTTGGCACTGAAGCTTTCTTT. Encoded protein: CASRILGTEAFF.

A single count supports this clone. V usage is TRBV13 and J usage is TRBJ1-3; no definite D call. The CDR3 runs to 15 residues. The germline V and J ends were trimmed by 4 bases and 0 bases, with 10 bases remaining between them. Germline V CDR1 and CDR2: PRHDT, FYEKMQ (reference sequence). CDR3 residues: CASSSVGSSGNTIYF. CDR3 DNA sequence: TGTGCCAGCAGCTCAGTGGGTAGCTCTGGAAACACCATATATTTT.

J is TRBJ2-1 and V is TRBV7-9; D not certain. The germline V gene has CDR1 SEHNR and CDR2 FQNEAQ (reference sequence). Trimming stripped 1 base from V and 3 bases from J, with 1 base between. The CDR3 is made up of 12 amino acids. The CDR3, as DNA: TGTGCCAGCAGCTTAGACTACAATGAGCAGTTCTTC. Translated: CASSLDYNEQFF.

The chain is built from TRBV3-1 (or the pseudogene TRBV3-2) and TRBJ1-5; D might be TRBD1 (5 bases). Between the trimmed V and J ends, which lost 0 bases and 3 bases, there was a span of 15 bases. Germline loops: CDR1 LGHDT, CDR2 YNNKEL (reference sequence). The CDR3 runs to 17 residues. The CDR3 loop is CASSQDWGDGLNQPQHF. The CDR3 nucleotides read TGTGCCAGCAGCCAAGATTGGGGGGACGGCCTCAATCAGCCCCAGCATTTT.

The V gene is TRBV24-1, the J gene TRBJ1-6, with 7 nucleotides matching TRBD1. Unmatched junction bases numbered 5, after V lost 3 bases and J lost 4 bases. This CDR3 contains 16 residues. From germline, CDR1 is KGHDR and CDR2 SFDVKD. CDR3 sequence (DNA): TGTGCCACCAGTGATAGCCCGGGACAGTATAATTCACCCCTCCACTTT. It yields the protein CATSDSPGQYNSPLHF.

Only one count was recorded for this clone. This chain links TRBV7-9 with TRBJ2-7; D gene ambiguous. The CDR3 loop spans 13 amino acids. Germline values: CDR1 SEHNR, CDR2 FQNEAQ (reference sequence). The ends were cut back, 3 bases at V and 1 base at J, with 7 bases in the middle. The CDR3 DNA sequence: TGTGCCAGCAGCTTGGAATGGTCCTACGAGCAGTACTTC. It encodes CASSLEWSYEQYF.

The chain recombines TRBV19 with TRBJ1-3; D gene uncertain. The CDR3 loop spans 17 amino acids. Looked up from germline, CDR1 is LNHDA and CDR2 is SQIVND (reference sequence). Trimming stripped 1 base from V and 0 bases from J, with 13 bases between. CDR3 region: CASSIVNSDFSGNTIYF. The CDR3, as DNA: TGTGCCAGTAGTATAGTCAACAGCGACTTCTCTGGAAACACCATATATTTT.

V and J are TRBV6-2 or TRBV6-3 and TRBJ2-1; D is unclear. The CDR3 loop spans 15 amino acids. Germline-derived CDR1 and CDR2 are MNHEY and SVGEGT. Deletions cut 6 bases from V and 0 bases from J, with 12 bases between. CDR3 loop: CASSLLVSSYNEQFF. The CDR3 DNA reads as TGTGCCAGCAGCCTCTTGGTCAGCTCCTACAATGAGCAGTTCTTC.

This chain links TRBV5-1 with TRBJ1-2; no firm D call. V was clipped by 3 bases and J by 5 bases, with 11 bases between them. The germline V gene has CDR1 SGHRS and CDR2 YFSETQ. CDR3 length: 13 amino acids. CDR3: CASSSSGDYGYTF. As DNA, the CDR3 is TGCGCCAGCAGCTCGTCGGGAGATTATGGCTACACCTTC.

The CDR3 loop is CASSPRRDRAYTEAFF. CDR3 sequence (DNA): TGTGCCAGCAGCCCGAGGAGGGACAGGGCTTACACTGAAGCTTTCTTT. The chain joins TRBV3-1 (or the pseudogene TRBV3-2) to TRBJ1-1; 9 positions agree with TRBD1. J was trimmed by 3 bases and V by 4 bases; bases with no gene match: 9. Looked up from germline, CDR1 is LGHDT and CDR2 is YNNKEL (reference sequence). The CDR3 has 16 amino acids.

Here the CDR3 DNA reads TGTGCCAGTATCCCGGACAGGGAGTCATATCAGCCCCAGCATTTT. Translation: CASIPDRESYQPQHF. The rearrangement joins TRBV19 to TRBJ1-5, with TRBD1 identical over 8 bases. J gave up 5 bases and V 7 bases, and 10 bases lay outside the gene matches. The germline gives CDR1 LNHDA, CDR2 SQIVND (reference sequence). This CDR3 has 15 amino acids. Complete variable domain (other parts from reference TRBV19 and TRBJ1-5): DGGITQSPKYLFRKEGQNVTLSCEQNLNHDAMYWYRQDPGQGLRLIYYSQIVNDFQKGDIAEGYSVSREKKESFPLTVTSAQKNPTAFYLCASIPDRESYQPQHFGDGTRLSIL.

This chain joins TRBV6-4 and TRBJ2-7; 13 nucleotides align to TRBD2. V lost 5 bases and J lost 5; bases outside the gene matches: 6. Germline V lookup: CDR1 MRHNA, CDR2 SNTAGT. The CDR3 sequence is 15 residues long. As DNA, the CDR3 is TGTGCCAGCAGTTTACTAGCGGGAGGGTCCCACGAGCAGTACTTC. This encodes CASSLLAGGSHEQYF.

The chain is built from TRBV5-1 and TRBJ1-5, with 10 bases fitting TRBD1. The CDR3 is 15 amino acids. Unmatched junction bases numbered 2, after V lost 0 bases and J lost 5 bases. CDR1 SGHRS and CDR2 YFSETQ come from the germline V gene. The DNA of the CDR3 is TGCGCCAGCAGCTTGGGGACAGGGGGAGATCAGCCCCAGCATTTT. It yields the protein CASSLGTGGDQPQHF.

The chain uses TRBV5-4 and TRBJ2-5; the match to TRBD2 covers 7 bases. In germline, CDR1 is SGHNT, CDR2 YYREEE (reference sequence). The CDR3 is 15 amino acids. V dropped 0 bases and J dropped 1; count of bases not matched to a gene: 3. The CDR3 loop reads CASSLAGEGQETQYF. The DNA of the CDR3 is TGTGCCAGCAGCTTGGCCGGGGAGGGCCAAGAGACCCAGTACTTC.

The chain is built from TRBV18 and TRBJ2-1; no reliable D call. Germline assignment: CDR1 KGHSH and CDR2 LQKENI. V was clipped by 2 bases and J by 4 bases, with 12 bases between them. The CDR3 has 15 amino acids. CDR3 bases: TGTGCCAGCTCACCATCTGTTAACCCTTACAATGAGCAGTTCTTC. It translates to CASSPSVNPYNEQFF.

The sample holds a few counts of this clone. The V gene is TRBV2, the J gene TRBJ2-3; D ambiguous. V was pared by 4 bases and J by 4 bases, with 9 bases between. The CDR3 spans 13 residues. Germline loops: CDR1 SNHLY, CDR2 FYNNEI. The chain's CDR3 is CASSATKADTQYF. The CDR3 nucleotides read TGTGCCAGCAGTGCCACTAAGGCAGATACGCAGTATTTT.

Regarding this clone: The junction differs from germline at one of its ends, possibly a read error. This CDR3 is also generated by other DNA sequences in the sample. The genes are TRBV10-3 and TRBJ2-7, with TRBD2 matching 8 bases. Germline V gene lookup returns CDR1 ENHRY and CDR2 SYGVKD. CDR3 size: 12 residues. The CDR3, as DNA: TGTGCCATCAGCGGGGGGGCCTACGAGCAATACTTC. It encodes CAISGGAYEQYF.

This chain links TRBV28 with TRBJ1-1; maybe TRBD1 (6 bases). Germline V gene sequence: CDR1 MDHEN, CDR2 SYDVKM. The CDR3 runs to 14 residues. V gave up 6 bases and J gave up 1 base, with 12 bases separating them. The DNA for the CDR3 is TGTGCCAGCAGATCGATACAGGGGAACACTGAAGCTTTCTTT. Its translation is CASRSIQGNTEAFF.